What follows is one T cell receptor (beta chain) and its context. Its antigen is not identified. CDR3 length equals 15 residues. Germline assignment: CDR1 SGHRS and CDR2 YFSETQ. The V end lost 4 bases, the J end lost 0 bases, and 12 bases lay between the germline ends. The PCR ran on 60 Vbeta and 13 Jbeta primers. Using immunoSEQ multiplex PCR, the repertoire was profiled, and TCRdb retains in-frame clones only, with some absent. The profile shows approximately 250,000 clones, 78% of them singletons. These data originate in a study of cytomegalovirus exposure and HLA in healthy donors. Points from the study as a whole: When analyzed later, a missense DCLRE1C variant was found to be linked to TCR beta V- and J-gene trimming.

This TCR was recovered from a boy under 18 in good health and CMV-seronegative. This chain joins TRBV5-1 and TRBJ2-3, with D possibly matching TRBD2 (5 bases). The sequenced sample consisted of PBMCs. The CDR3 reads CASSPWTESTDTQYF. The CDR3 coding sequence is TGCGCCAGCAGCCCATGGACTGAAAGCACAGATACGCAGTATTTT.